One sample yielded the 24 T cell receptor beta chains listed below, sequenced in a study of blood T cell repertoires in COVID-19. TCRdb's table, derived via immunoSEQ multiplex PCR, lists solely in-frame clones and lacks some. The repertoire includes some 97,000 clones, around four fifths of them detected once, and roughly 12% sits in the top ten. Sample: peripheral blood. The receptors originated from a man aged 45-65 years with active or convalescent COVID-19.

The gene calls are TRBV19 and TRBJ1-5; 8 bases are a match to TRBD1. The CDR3 is 14 residues long. J was trimmed by 3 bases and V by 6 bases; bases with no gene match: 4. From germline, CDR1 is LNHDA and CDR2 SQIVND (reference sequence). The CDR3 reads CASREDRDNQPQHF. CDR3 DNA sequence: TGTGCCAGTAGGGAGGACAGGGACAATCAGCCCCAGCATTTT.

CDR3 amino acids: CASGLLGNTIYF. In DNA, the CDR3 is TGTGCTAGTGGTTTGCTCGGAAACACCATATATTTT. The chain carries TRBV12-5 and TRBJ1-3; no reliable D call. Between the trimmed V and J ends, which lost 2 bases and 4 bases, there was a span of 3 bases. The CDR3 contains 12 residues. In germline, CDR1 is LGHNT, CDR2 FRNRAP.

The chain combines TRBV29-1 with TRBJ2-3, with D maybe TRBD2 (6 bases). The CDR3 contains 16 residues. Trimming left V 6 bases short and J 0 bases short, with 19 bases between. Germline V gene data show CDR1 as SQVTM and CDR2 as ANQGSEA. CDR3 in amino acids: CSVLRLSSESTDTQYF. DNA of the CDR3: TGCAGCGTCCTTCGTCTATCTAGCGAGAGCACAGATACGCAGTATTTT.

V is TRBV25-1 and J is TRBJ2-7, with D unclear. The CDR3 has 13 residues. Germline CDR1 is MGHDK and CDR2 is SYGVNS. V was shortened by 5 bases and J by 7 bases, with 15 bases between the two germline ends. This chain's CDR3 is CASSFGLMREQYF. CDR3 nucleotide sequence: TGTGCCAGCAGTTTCGGGTTGATGCGGGAGCAGTACTTC.

A few counts support this clone. CDR3 in DNA: TGTGCCAGTAGTATAGTAGCAGGGGCCGGGCAGCCCCAGCATTTT. This gives the protein CASSIVAGAGQPQHF. The chain combines TRBV19 with TRBJ1-5; D possibly corresponds to TRBD1 (6 bases). The ends were cut back, 1 base at V and 7 bases at J, with 14 bases in the middle. The CDR3 loop spans 15 amino acids. CDR1 is LNHDA, CDR2 SQIVND, per germline (reference sequence).

This clone was counted a single time. CDR3 loop: CASRPGGLYNEQFF. CDR3 sequence (DNA): TGTGCCAGCAGGCCTGGGGGACTATACAATGAGCAGTTCTTC. The chain carries TRBV27 and TRBJ2-1; TRBD2 agrees at 7 bases. Germline values: CDR1 MNHEY, CDR2 SMNVEV (reference sequence). The CDR3 runs 14 residues. V lost 6 bases to trimming and J lost 4 bases; unmatched junction nucleotides: 6.

The chain employs TRBV11-3 and TRBJ2-5; TRBD2 matches 10 bases. V lost 1 base and J lost 4; bases outside the gene matches: 9. Germline assignment: CDR1 SGHNT and CDR2 YENEEA. The CDR3 length is 17 residues. The CDR3 bases are TGTGCCAGCAGCTTAGTTCCAGCGGGAGGGCGGAGAGAGACCCAGTACTTC. Its translation: CASSLVPAGGRRETQYF.

V is TRBV11-3 and J is TRBJ1-3, with a weak D call TRBD1 (6 bases). Trimming removed 5 bases at V and 9 bases at J, with 17 bases between. CDR1 and CDR2 from the germline V gene are SGHNT and YENEEA. The CDR3 has 14 amino acids. CDR3 DNA: TGTGCCAGCAGCCCGGGACAAGGAACGGGCACCATATATTTT. Amino acid sequence: CASSPGQGTGTIYF. The entire variable domain, with the rest obtained from reference TRBV11-3 and TRBJ1-3, is as follows: EAGVVQSPRYKIIEKKQPVAFWCNPISGHNTLYWYLQNLGQGPELLIRYENEEAVDDSQLPKDRFSAERLKGVDSTLKIQPAELGDSAVYLCASSPGQGTGTIYFGEGSWLTVV.

The J gene is TRBJ2-7, the V gene TRBV7-9, with a possible D match to TRBD2 (6 bases). The CDR3 is made up of 16 amino acids. V was cut by 8 bases and J by 5 bases, with 25 bases left in between. From germline, CDR1 is SEHNR and CDR2 FQNEAQ (reference sequence). In nucleotides, the CDR3 is TGTGCCAGCTGCCTCGAGGGAGGAGGGTTTACGGACGAGCAGTACTTC. Protein sequence: CASCLEGGGFTDEQYF.

This chain links TRBV24-1 with TRBJ2-3; 9 positions match TRBD1. Germline values: CDR1 KGHDR, CDR2 SFDVKD. The CDR3 covers 17 residues. The V gene end was trimmed by 2 bases and the J gene end by 2 bases; junction bases not matched to a gene: 7. The CDR3 nucleotides are TGTGCCACCAGTGATTCGTTCCGGGACAGGGTCACAGATACGCAGTATTTT. Amino acids: CATSDSFRDRVTDTQYF.

The gene calls are TRBV9 and TRBJ2-1; TRBD1 matches 11 bases. Germline CDR1 and CDR2: SGDLS and YYNGEE. J lost 7 bases, V lost 2 bases, and 2 bases had no gene match. CDR3 length: 14 amino acids. The CDR3 region is CASSVGTGGNEQFF. The CDR3 DNA sequence: TGTGCCAGCAGCGTCGGGACAGGGGGGAATGAGCAGTTCTTC.

The CDR3, as DNA: TGTGCCAGTAGTAGACAGGGAGAGACCCAGTACTTC. Encoded protein: CASSRQGETQYF. The V gene is TRBV19, the J gene TRBJ2-5; 7 nucleotides align to TRBD1. J gave up 4 bases and V 4 bases, and 0 bases lay outside the gene matches. Germline lookup yields CDR1 LNHDA and CDR2 SQIVND (reference sequence). The CDR3 consists of 12 residues.

The chain couples TRBV5-4 to TRBJ1-4; 9 bases fit TRBD1. CDR1 is SGHNT, CDR2 YYREEE, per germline (reference sequence). The V gene end was trimmed by 2 bases and the J gene end by 11 bases; junction bases not matched to a gene: 1. CDR3 length: 12 amino acids. The CDR3 loop reads CASSFTGGKLFF. The CDR3 nucleotides are TGTGCCAGCAGCTTTACAGGGGGCAAACTGTTTTTT.

The chain is built from TRBV6-4 and TRBJ2-1; D perhaps matches TRBD2 (5 bases). The CDR3 contains 15 residues. Deletions cut 2 bases from V and 8 bases from J, with 16 bases between. Germline V gives CDR1 MRHNA, CDR2 SNTAGT. CDR3 loop: CASSDPGEGLHEQFF. The DNA of the CDR3 is TGTGCCAGCAGTGACCCAGGAGAGGGTCTCCATGAGCAGTTCTTC.

The rearrangement links TRBV6-5 to TRBJ1-5; 7 bases are a match to TRBD1. The germline V gene encodes CDR1 MNHEY and CDR2 SVGAGI. This CDR3 contains 15 residues. J gave up 8 bases and V 4 bases, and 11 bases lay outside the gene matches. CDR3 sequence (DNA): TGTGCCAGCAGTTCGTGGGACAGCCGAGGGAAGCCCCAGCATTTT. Encoded protein: CASSSWDSRGKPQHF.

The gene calls are TRBV7-9 and TRBJ1-3; D is uncertain. Germline assignment: CDR1 SEHNR and CDR2 FQNEAQ (reference sequence). Trimming shortened V by 1 base and J by 0 bases, and 4 bases separated the two germline ends. This CDR3 spans 14 amino acids. DNA for the CDR3: TGTGCCAGCAGCTTAGGAGTCTCTGGAAACACCATATATTTT. Its translation: CASSLGVSGNTIYF.

V usage is TRBV7-8 and J usage is TRBJ1-1, with TRBD1 matching 7 bases. CDR3 size: 15 residues. The V segment lost 4 bases and the J segment 0 bases; nucleotides outside the gene matches: 5. CDR1 and CDR2 from the germline V gene are SGHVS and FQNEAQ. The CDR3 bases are TGTGCCAGCAGCTCGTTGGGGACAGTGAACACTGAAGCTTTCTTT. Its translation: CASSSLGTVNTEAFF.

The CDR3 protein is CASSWGLAGGSTDTQYF. In DNA form, the CDR3 reads TGTGCCAGCAGCTGGGGTCTGGCAGGGGGGAGCACAGATACGCAGTATTTT. The V gene is TRBV5-8, the J gene TRBJ2-3, with D tentatively TRBD1 (7 bases). The CDR3 is 17 residues long. CDR1 is SGHTS and CDR2 is YDEGEE in the germline V gene. V was trimmed by 3 bases and J by 0 bases, leaving 17 bases between them.

The rearrangement links TRBV13 to TRBJ2-3; D is undetermined. This CDR3 contains 14 residues. The ends were cut back, 0 bases at V and 6 bases at J, with 10 bases in the middle. Germline loops: CDR1 PRHDT, CDR2 FYEKMQ (reference sequence). CDR3 sequence (DNA): TGTGCCAGCAGCTTAGGCCCGCGGCCCGATACGCAGTATTTT. Amino acid sequence: CASSLGPRPDTQYF.

V usage is TRBV3-1 (or the pseudogene TRBV3-2) and J usage is TRBJ2-7; 14 nucleotides agree with TRBD2. CDR3 length: 18 amino acids. V trimming: 4 bases; J trimming: 3 bases; junction bases outside the gene matches: 11. Germline values: CDR1 LGHDT, CDR2 YNNKEL (reference sequence). In DNA, the CDR3 is TGTGCCAGCAGCCCCCACCCGGGACTAGCGGGAGCGGGCTACGAGCAGTACTTC. This codes for CASSPHPGLAGAGYEQYF.

The chain uses TRBV7-3 and TRBJ2-5; 9 bases map to TRBD2. V lost 1 base and J lost 5; bases outside the gene matches: 11. This CDR3 spans 17 amino acids. Germline loops: CDR1 SGHTA, CDR2 FQGTGA. In nucleotides, the CDR3 is TGTGCCAGCAGCTTAAAGTCGACTAGCGGAGATGGGGAGACCCAGTACTTC. Translating gives CASSLKSTSGDGETQYF.

This chain connects TRBV7-3 to TRBJ1-6; no definite D call. Germline assignment: CDR1 SGHTA and CDR2 FQGTGA. The V gene lost 5 bases and the J gene lost 13 bases, with 21 bases spanning the gap. The CDR3 length is 15 residues. The CDR3 reads CASSASGAMGSPLHF. In DNA, the CDR3 is TGTGCCAGCAGCGCCTCGGGAGCCATGGGAAGTCCCCTCCACTTT.

The V gene is TRBV25-1, the J gene TRBJ1-1; 9 bases are a match to TRBD1. In germline, CDR1 is MGHDK, CDR2 SYGVNS. The V segment lost 4 bases and the J segment 10 bases; nucleotides outside the gene matches: 16. The CDR3 is 16 amino acids. For the CDR3, the DNA is TGTGCCAGCAGTGCTCGGGGACAGGGTTCCTCTGTGGTAGCTTTCTTT. It translates to CASSARGQGSSVVAFF.

The chain joins TRBV12-3 or TRBV12-4 to TRBJ1-1; a weak D match, TRBD1 (5 bases). The V and J ends lost 10 bases and 1 base respectively, with 13 bases between them. The CDR3 sequence is 13 residues long. The CDR3 DNA follows: TGTGCCACCCAAGGGGCGGAGAACACTGAAGCTTTCTTT. This sequence encodes CATQGAENTEAFF.